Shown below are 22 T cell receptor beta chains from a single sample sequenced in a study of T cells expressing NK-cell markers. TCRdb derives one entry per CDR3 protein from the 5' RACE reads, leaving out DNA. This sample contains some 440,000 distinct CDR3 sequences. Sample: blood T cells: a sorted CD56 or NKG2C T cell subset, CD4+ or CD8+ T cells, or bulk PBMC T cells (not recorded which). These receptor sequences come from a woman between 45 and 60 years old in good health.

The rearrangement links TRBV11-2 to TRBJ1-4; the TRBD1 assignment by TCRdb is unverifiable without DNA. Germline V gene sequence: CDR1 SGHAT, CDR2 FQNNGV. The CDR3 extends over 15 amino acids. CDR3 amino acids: CASRPRQFGVEKLFF.

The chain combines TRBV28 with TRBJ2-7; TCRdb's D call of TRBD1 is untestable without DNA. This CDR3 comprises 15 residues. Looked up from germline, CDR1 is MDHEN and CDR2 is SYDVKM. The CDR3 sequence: CASSLTGGQALEQYF.

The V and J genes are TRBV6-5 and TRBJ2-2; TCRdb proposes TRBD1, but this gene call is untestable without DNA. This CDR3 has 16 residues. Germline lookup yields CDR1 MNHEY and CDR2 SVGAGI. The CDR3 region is CASSYYYRGGPGELFF.

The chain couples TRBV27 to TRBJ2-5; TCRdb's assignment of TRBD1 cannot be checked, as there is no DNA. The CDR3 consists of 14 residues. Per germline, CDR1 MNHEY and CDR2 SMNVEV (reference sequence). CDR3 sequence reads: CASSSTGPFGTQYF.

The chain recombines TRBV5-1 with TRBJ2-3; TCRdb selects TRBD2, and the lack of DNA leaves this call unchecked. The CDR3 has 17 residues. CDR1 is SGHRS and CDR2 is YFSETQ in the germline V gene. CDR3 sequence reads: CASSLAVARSIVATQYF.

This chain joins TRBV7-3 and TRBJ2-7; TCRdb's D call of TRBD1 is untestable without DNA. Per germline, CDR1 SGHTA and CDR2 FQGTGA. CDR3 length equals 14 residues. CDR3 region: CASSPSGTATKQYF.

CDR3 loop: CASSHRKGPGGTEAFF. The V gene is TRBV4-1, the J gene TRBJ1-1; TCRdb outputs TRBD1, but without DNA this stays unchecked. The CDR3 is made up of 16 amino acids. The germline V gene has CDR1 MGHRA and CDR2 YSYEKL.

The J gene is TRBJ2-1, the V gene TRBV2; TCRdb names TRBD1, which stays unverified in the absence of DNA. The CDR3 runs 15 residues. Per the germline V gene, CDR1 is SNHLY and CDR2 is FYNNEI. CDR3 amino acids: CASSENGGYYNEQFF.

CDR3 amino acids: CSARFGSSSGNTIYF. The chain carries TRBV20-1 and TRBJ1-3. The CDR3 totals 15 residues. Germline V gene sequence: CDR1 DFQATT, CDR2 SNEGSKA (reference sequence).

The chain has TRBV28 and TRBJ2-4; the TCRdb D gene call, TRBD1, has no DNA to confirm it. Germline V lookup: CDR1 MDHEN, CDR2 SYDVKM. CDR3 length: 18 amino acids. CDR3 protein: CASTWTQGRAVAKNIQYF.

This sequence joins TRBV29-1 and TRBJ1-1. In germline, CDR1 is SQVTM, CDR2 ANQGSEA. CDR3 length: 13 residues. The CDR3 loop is CSTNAGGGTEAFF.

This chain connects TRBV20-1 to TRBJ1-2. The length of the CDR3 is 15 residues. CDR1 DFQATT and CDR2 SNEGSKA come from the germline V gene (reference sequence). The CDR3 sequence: CSARDRGAGNYGYTF.

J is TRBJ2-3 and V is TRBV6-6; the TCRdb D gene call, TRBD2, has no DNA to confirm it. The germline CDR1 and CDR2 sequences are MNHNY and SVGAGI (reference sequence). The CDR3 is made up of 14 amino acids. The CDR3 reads CASSEGQVTDTQYF.

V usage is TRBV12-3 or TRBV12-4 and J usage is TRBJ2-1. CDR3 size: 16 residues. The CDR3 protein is CASRGTYGPLYNEQFF.

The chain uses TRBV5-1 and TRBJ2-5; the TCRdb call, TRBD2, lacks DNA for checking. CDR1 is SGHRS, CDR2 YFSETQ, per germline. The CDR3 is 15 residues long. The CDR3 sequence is CASSLSLLAGETQYF.

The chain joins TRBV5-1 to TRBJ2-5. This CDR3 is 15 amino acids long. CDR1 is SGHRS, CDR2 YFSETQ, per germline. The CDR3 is CASSFTRRIQETQYF.

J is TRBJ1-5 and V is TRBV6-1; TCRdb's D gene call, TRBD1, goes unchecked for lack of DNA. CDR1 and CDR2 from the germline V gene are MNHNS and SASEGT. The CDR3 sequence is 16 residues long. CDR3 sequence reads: CASSERGSLSNQPQHF.

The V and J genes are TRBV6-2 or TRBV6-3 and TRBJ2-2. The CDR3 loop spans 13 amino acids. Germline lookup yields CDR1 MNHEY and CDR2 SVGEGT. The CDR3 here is CASSYVGTGELFF.

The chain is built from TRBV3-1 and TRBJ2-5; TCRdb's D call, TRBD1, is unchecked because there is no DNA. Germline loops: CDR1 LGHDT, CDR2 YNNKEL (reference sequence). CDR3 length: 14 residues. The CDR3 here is CASSQMRGQETQYF.

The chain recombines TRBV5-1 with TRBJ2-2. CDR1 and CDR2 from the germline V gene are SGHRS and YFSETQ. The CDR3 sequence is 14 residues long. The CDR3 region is CASSLGRLLGELFF.

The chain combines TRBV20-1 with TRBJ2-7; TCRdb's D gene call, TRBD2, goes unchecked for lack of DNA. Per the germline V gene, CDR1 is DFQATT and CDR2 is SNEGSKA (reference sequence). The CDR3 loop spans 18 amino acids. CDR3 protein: CSARVLGGPLAGKYEQYF.

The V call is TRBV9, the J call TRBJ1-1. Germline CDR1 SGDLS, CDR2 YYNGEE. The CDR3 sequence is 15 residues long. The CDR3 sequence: CASSAKEGMNTEAFF.